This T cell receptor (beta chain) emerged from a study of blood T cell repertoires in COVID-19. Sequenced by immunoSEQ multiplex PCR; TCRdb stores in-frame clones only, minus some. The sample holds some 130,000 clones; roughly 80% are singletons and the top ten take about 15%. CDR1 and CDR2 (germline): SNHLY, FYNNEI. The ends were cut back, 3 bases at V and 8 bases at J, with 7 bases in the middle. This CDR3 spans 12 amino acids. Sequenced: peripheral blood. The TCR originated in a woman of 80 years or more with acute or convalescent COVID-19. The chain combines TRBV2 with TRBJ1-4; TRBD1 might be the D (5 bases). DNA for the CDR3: TGTGCCAGCAGTGACAGGGTGGAAAAACTGTTTTTT. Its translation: CASSDRVEKLFF. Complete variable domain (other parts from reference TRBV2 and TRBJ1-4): EPEVTQTPSHQVTQMGQEVILRCVPISNHLYFYWYRQILGQKVEFLVSFYNNEISEKSEIFDDQFSVERPDGSNFTLKIRSTKLEDSAMYFCASSDRVEKLFFGSGTQLSVL.